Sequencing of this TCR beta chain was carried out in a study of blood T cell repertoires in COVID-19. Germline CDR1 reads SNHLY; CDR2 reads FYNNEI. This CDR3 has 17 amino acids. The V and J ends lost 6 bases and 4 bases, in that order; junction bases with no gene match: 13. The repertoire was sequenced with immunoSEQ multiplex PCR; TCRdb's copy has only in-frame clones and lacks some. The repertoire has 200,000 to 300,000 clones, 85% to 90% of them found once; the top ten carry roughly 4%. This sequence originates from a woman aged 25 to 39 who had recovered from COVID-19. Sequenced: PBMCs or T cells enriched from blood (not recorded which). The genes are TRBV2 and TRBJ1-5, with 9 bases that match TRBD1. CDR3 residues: CASRDHRGRPGNQPQHF. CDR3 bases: TGTGCCAGCAGGGACCACAGGGGGCGCCCCGGAAATCAGCCCCAGCATTTT.